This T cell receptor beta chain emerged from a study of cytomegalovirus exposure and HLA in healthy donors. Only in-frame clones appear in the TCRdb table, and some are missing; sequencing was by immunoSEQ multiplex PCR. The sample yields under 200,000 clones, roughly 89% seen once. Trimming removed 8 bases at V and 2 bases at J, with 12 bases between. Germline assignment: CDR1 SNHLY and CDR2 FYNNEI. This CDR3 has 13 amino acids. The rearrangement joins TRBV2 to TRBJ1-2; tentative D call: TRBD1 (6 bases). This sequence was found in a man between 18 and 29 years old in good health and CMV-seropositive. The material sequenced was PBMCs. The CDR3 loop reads CASASTGNYGYTF. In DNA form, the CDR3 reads TGTGCCAGCGCCTCTACAGGGAACTATGGCTACACCTTC.